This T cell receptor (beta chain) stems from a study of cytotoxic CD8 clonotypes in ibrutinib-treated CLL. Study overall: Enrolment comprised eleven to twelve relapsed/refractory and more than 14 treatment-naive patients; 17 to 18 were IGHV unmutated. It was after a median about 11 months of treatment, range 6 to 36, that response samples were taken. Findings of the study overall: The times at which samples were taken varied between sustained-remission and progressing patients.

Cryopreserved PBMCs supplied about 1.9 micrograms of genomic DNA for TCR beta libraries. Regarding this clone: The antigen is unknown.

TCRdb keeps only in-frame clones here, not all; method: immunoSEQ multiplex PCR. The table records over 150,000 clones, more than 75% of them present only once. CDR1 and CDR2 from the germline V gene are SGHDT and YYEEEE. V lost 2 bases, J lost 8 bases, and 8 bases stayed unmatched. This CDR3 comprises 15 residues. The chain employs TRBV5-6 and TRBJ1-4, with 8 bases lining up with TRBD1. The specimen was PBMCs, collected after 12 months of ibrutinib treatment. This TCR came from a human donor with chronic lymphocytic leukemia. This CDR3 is CASSFRTGSGEKLFF. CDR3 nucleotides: TGTGCCAGCAGCTTCCGGACAGGGAGCGGAGAAAAACTGTTTTTT.